The T cell receptor beta chain described here comes from a study of cytomegalovirus exposure and HLA in healthy donors. PCR involved 60 Vbeta and 13 Jbeta primers. Only in-frame clones appear in the TCRdb table, and some are missing; sequencing was by immunoSEQ multiplex PCR. The data contain around 100,000 clones, around 77% of them singletons. V was clipped by 2 bases and J by 7 bases, with 12 bases between them. CDR1 and CDR2 from the germline V gene are LNHDA and SQIVND (reference sequence). The CDR3 contains 13 residues. The TCR originated in a woman aged 30 to 39 in good health and CMV-seropositive. The specimen sequenced was PBMCs. This chain joins TRBV19 and TRBJ2-7; TRBD2 is a possible D gene (5 bases). CDR3 sequence: CASSITSFGEQYF. The DNA for the CDR3 is TGTGCCAGTAGTATAACTAGTTTCGGGGAGCAGTACTTC.